The 21 T cell receptor beta chains reported below all come from one sample, sequenced in a study of cytomegalovirus exposure and HLA in healthy donors. This PCR relied on a set of 60 Vbeta primers and 13 Jbeta primers. Assay used: immunoSEQ multiplex PCR; TCRdb lists only in-frame clones, some missing. The sample yields about 180,000 clones, 81% seen once. Sequencing input: PBMCs. These receptors were taken from a woman aged 18-29 years in good health and CMV-seropositive.

The chain recombines TRBV19 with TRBJ2-7, with 10 bases aligning to TRBD2. The junction had 1 base not matched to a gene; V was cut back by 3 bases and J by 5 bases. Per the germline V gene, CDR1 is LNHDA and CDR2 is SQIVND (reference sequence). The CDR3 totals 13 residues. The DNA of the CDR3 is TGTGCCAGTAGTATTGGGACTAGCGACGAGCAGTACTTC. Translation: CASSIGTSDEQYF.

In this sample, this clone turned up once. The V gene is TRBV27, the J gene TRBJ2-1, with 13 bases that match TRBD2. Germline V lookup: CDR1 MNHEY, CDR2 SMNVEV (reference sequence). The CDR3 totals 16 residues. With 2 bases clipped from V and 8 bases from J, the junction kept 6 bases outside the gene matches. The CDR3 DNA is TGTGCCAGCAGTTTAACTGGGACTAGCGGGGTCTATGAGCAGTTCTTC. Its translation: CASSLTGTSGVYEQFF.

This clone appeared once. The rearrangement links TRBV4-1 to TRBJ2-2; 7 bases match TRBD1. The CDR3 is 15 amino acids. Losses at the gene ends were 5 bases for V and 4 bases for J; bases not matched to a gene: 7. In germline, CDR1 is MGHRA, CDR2 YSYEKL. The CDR3 nucleotides read TGCGCCAGCAGCAGATCGACAGGGATCACCGGGGAGCTGTTTTTT. Translated, it gives CASSRSTGITGELFF.

This clone is a singleton in its sample. The chain employs TRBV29-1 and TRBJ2-1; TRBD2 matches 10 bases. The V and J ends lost 7 bases and 6 bases, in that order; junction bases with no gene match: 9. The CDR3 is 14 amino acids. Per the germline V gene, CDR1 is SQVTM and CDR2 is ANQGSEA. The CDR3 here is CSAKRGGTANEQFF. The CDR3 DNA is TGCAGCGCCAAGCGGGGGGGCACGGCCAATGAGCAGTTCTTC.

V usage is TRBV5-1 and J usage is TRBJ2-3; 8 nucleotides match TRBD1. CDR3 length equals 15 residues. The junction had 5 bases not matched to a gene; V was cut back by 0 bases and J by 5 bases. Germline values: CDR1 SGHRS, CDR2 YFSETQ. The CDR3 protein is CASSLGRQGRDTQYF. Written as DNA, the CDR3 is TGCGCCAGCAGCTTGGGGCGACAGGGGCGAGATACGCAGTATTTT.

This clone was seen only a few times. The rearrangement joins TRBV29-1 to TRBJ2-7; 7 bases are shared with TRBD1. V lost 6 bases to trimming and J lost 0 bases; unmatched junction nucleotides: 8. This CDR3 spans 14 amino acids. The germline CDR1 and CDR2 sequences are SQVTM and ANQGSEA. CDR3 sequence reads: CSVLGQKSSYEQYF. CDR3 bases: TGCAGCGTCCTGGGACAGAAAAGCTCCTACGAGCAGTACTTC.

This clone was detected only a few times. The rearrangement joins TRBV7-2 to TRBJ1-4; 7 nucleotides match TRBD1. The V segment lost 5 bases and the J segment 7 bases; nucleotides outside the gene matches: 10. Germline V gene lookup returns CDR1 SGHTA and CDR2 FQGNSA. The CDR3 is made up of 15 amino acids. DNA of the CDR3: TGTGCCAGCAGCACCCTACAGGGGTTGGGTGAAAAACTGTTTTTT. This codes for CASSTLQGLGEKLFF.

The rearrangement uses TRBV2 and TRBJ1-1; 9 bases fit TRBD1. The V segment lost 6 bases and the J segment 1 base; nucleotides outside the gene matches: 9. CDR1 SNHLY and CDR2 FYNNEI come from the germline V gene. CDR3 size: 16 residues. The CDR3 region is CASRLGGQGPNTEAFF. For the CDR3, the DNA is TGTGCCAGCAGGTTGGGAGGACAGGGGCCGAACACTGAAGCTTTCTTT.

The chain couples TRBV19 to TRBJ1-1; 12 nucleotides agree with TRBD1. Per the germline V gene, CDR1 is LNHDA and CDR2 is SQIVND (reference sequence). V trimming: 5 bases; J trimming: 3 bases; junction bases outside the gene matches: 13. CDR3 length: 18 residues. The CDR3 reads CASSPNSGDRGPDTEAFF. DNA for the CDR3: TGTGCCAGTAGTCCTAACAGCGGGGACAGGGGGCCTGACACTGAAGCTTTCTTT.

The V and J genes are TRBV2 and TRBJ1-6; 9 bases fit TRBD1. CDR1 is SNHLY and CDR2 is FYNNEI in the germline V gene. The CDR3 runs to 15 residues. The J segment lost 7 bases and the V segment lost 6 bases, leaving 7 bases of the junction unmatched. CDR3 residues: CASSPRGTGNSPLHF. CDR3 nucleotide sequence: TGTGCCAGCAGCCCCCGGGGGACAGGGAATTCACCCCTCCACTTT.

This clone occurred a few times. This chain joins TRBV4-3 and TRBJ2-3, with D perhaps TRBD1 (5 bases). Per the germline V gene, CDR1 is LGHNA and CDR2 is YSLEER. V dropped 2 bases and J dropped 0 bases, with 18 bases sitting between them. The CDR3 runs to 18 residues. CDR3 in amino acids: CASSQQRQSWASTDTQYF. The CDR3 DNA reads TGCGCCAGCAGCCAACAAAGACAGTCTTGGGCTAGCACAGATACGCAGTATTTT.

This chain joins TRBV27 and TRBJ1-3; D uncertain. V was clipped by 3 bases and J by 0 bases, with 9 bases between them. The CDR3 spans 15 residues. Germline CDR1 is MNHEY and CDR2 is SMNVEV (reference sequence). CDR3 coding DNA: TGTGCCAGCAGTTTTACCGGGTACTCTGGAAACACCATATATTTT. Protein product: CASSFTGYSGNTIYF.

V usage is TRBV4-2 and J usage is TRBJ1-4, with D possibly matching TRBD1 (6 bases). CDR1 is LGHNA and CDR2 is YNFKEQ in the germline V gene. CDR3 length equals 15 residues. V gave up 4 bases and J gave up 7 bases, with 16 bases separating them. In DNA, the CDR3 is TGTGCCAGCAGCCCCCGACGGGGGGGCAGTGAAAAACTGTTTTTT. Its protein is CASSPRRGGSEKLFF.

The chain couples TRBV5-1 to TRBJ1-6, with 7 bases lining up with TRBD1. Germline CDR1 reads SGHRS; CDR2 reads YFSETQ. V shed 0 bases, J shed 8 bases, and the junction held 5 bases outside the gene matches. The CDR3 has 15 residues. Here the CDR3 DNA reads TGCGCCAGCAGCTTGGATCGGGGACAGTATTCACCCCTCCACTTT. This gives the protein CASSLDRGQYSPLHF.

V and J are TRBV19 and TRBJ2-1, with 10 bases aligning to TRBD2. Germline CDR1 and CDR2: LNHDA and SQIVND (reference sequence). This CDR3 region has 12 residues. The V gene end was trimmed by 5 bases and the J gene end by 12 bases; junction bases not matched to a gene: 4. The CDR3 reads CASSAIAGGQFF. The CDR3 DNA reads TGTGCCAGTAGTGCGATAGCGGGGGGGCAGTTCTTC.

This chain connects TRBV9 to TRBJ2-3; 10 bases map to TRBD2. Germline CDR1 and CDR2: SGDLS and YYNGEE. This CDR3 spans 18 amino acids. With V trimmed by 0 bases and J by 1 base, 8 bases remained unmatched. As DNA, the CDR3 is TGTGCCAGCAGCGTAGCAGGTAGCGGGGGGACGGGCACAGATACGCAGTATTTT. Translation: CASSVAGSGGTGTDTQYF.

The chain combines TRBV7-9 with TRBJ1-2; D uncertain. Germline values: CDR1 SEHNR, CDR2 FQNEAQ (reference sequence). The CDR3 contains 13 residues. V was cut by 6 bases and J by 4 bases, with 12 bases left in between. CDR3 sequence: CASSRPGLYGYTF. CDR3 nucleotides: TGTGCCAGCAGTCGTCCTGGACTCTATGGCTACACCTTC.

The rearrangement links TRBV6-5 to TRBJ1-4; 10 nucleotides agree with TRBD1. Germline V gene data show CDR1 as MNHEY and CDR2 as SVGAGI. The ends lost 6 bases at V and 7 bases at J; junction bases unmatched: 5. This CDR3 is built from 14 residues. The chain's CDR3 is CASRRQGAFEKLFF. The CDR3 region has the DNA TGTGCCAGCAGACGACAGGGGGCGTTTGAAAAACTGTTTTTT.

The V call is TRBV5-4, the J call TRBJ1-2; the D is unclear. The CDR3 contains 13 residues. V was pared by 6 bases and J by 4 bases, with 13 bases between. Germline V lookup: CDR1 SGHNT, CDR2 YYREEE (reference sequence). The CDR3 coding sequence is TGTGCCAGCAACTCACGGGTTTCCTATGGCTACACCTTC. Amino acids: CASNSRVSYGYTF.

The chain combines TRBV27 with TRBJ1-1; D unclear. The V end was cut by 6 bases, the J end by 8 bases, with 10 bases between. This CDR3 is built from 11 residues. Germline-derived CDR1 and CDR2 are MNHEY and SMNVEV (reference sequence). The CDR3 region is CASRGMGEAFF. The CDR3 nucleotides read TGTGCCAGCAGGGGCATGGGCGAAGCTTTCTTT.

This chain uses TRBV11-2 with TRBJ2-2; TRBD2 matches 8 bases. The CDR3 is 17 residues long. Germline lookup yields CDR1 SGHAT and CDR2 FQNNGV. V gave up 7 bases and J gave up 0 bases; unmatched junction bases: 10. The DNA of the CDR3 is TGTGCCAGCACCCGGGGGGGGCTAGCTACGAACACCGGGGAGCTGTTTTTT. This sequence encodes CASTRGGLATNTGELFF.